This TCR beta chain emerged from a study of vaccination effects on CD4 cells after COVID-19 (dated by TCRdb to between 2021 and 2022). In the study overall: Two doses of either the BNT162b2 or the mRNA-1273 mRNA SARS-CoV-2 vaccine were administered to participants. Pre-vaccine samples from two convalescent patients were drawn 16 days and one week before the first dose, 142 and 148 days after COVID-19 diagnosis. SARS-CoV-2 spike-specific CD4+ TCR repertoires from before and after mRNA vaccination were compared in COVID-19 convalescent patients and in infection-naive vaccine recipients. The full study included approximately nine COVID-19 convalescent patients and several SARS-CoV-2-naive healthy vaccine recipients. Cultures from other donors in the study were sequenced using the Oncomine TCR Beta short-read assay on an Illumina iSeq 100.

In the ViraFEST assay, PBMC were stimulated with viral peptide pools, and antigen-specific CD4+ T cell clonotypes were then identified by expansion using TCR sequencing. After 10 to 11 days of culture, CD4+ T cells were isolated with the EasySep CD4+ T cell isolation kit. PCR-confirmed SARS-CoV-2 infection had occurred in convalescent patients between March and December 2020, before the Alpha, Beta and Delta variants emerged in the United States. Each well held two million PBMC cultured in IMDM containing roughly 5% human AB serum, 8.5 to 10 IU/ml IL-2 and gentamicin, along with about 9.3 ug/ml peptides. Half of the culture medium was replaced with fresh IL-2-containing medium on days 3 and 7. Unless otherwise noted, each peptide stimulation condition was cultured in triplicate wells. PBMC were separated from whole blood using Ficoll-Paque Plus gradient centrifugation and were then either cryopreserved at -140C or used fresh. The QIAamp micro DNA kit was used to extract genomic DNA from the cultured CD4+ T cells.

The CDR1 and CDR2 encoded by the germline V gene are KGHSH and LQKENI. The CDR3 spans 12 residues, from the cysteine through the phenylalanine. The DNA shown is the 36-base CDR3, in frame from base 1. V loses 3 bases at its end and J loses 14 bases; junction bases beyond the gene matches: 7. As to this clone: This receptor's antigen is unknown. Within one base of it there is no much larger clone, and no base qualities were kept.

Results the study describes overall, beyond this receptor: For convalescent patients, new clones induced by the vaccine made up most of the post-vaccine spike-reactive repertoire, and these new clones were largely distinct from the clones induced by infection. At late post-vaccination timepoints, both infection-induced and vaccine-induced clones showed marked clonal contraction, consistent with waning T cell responses. Limitations of the study were the small number of convalescent patients and the absence of early post-infection timepoints.

Receptor libraries were prepared by the immunoSEQ multiplex PCR assay. DNA from the cultured, isolated CD4+ T cells was subjected to TCR beta CDR3 sequencing. Processing in the source paper ran as follows. The analysis removed non-productive TCR sequences, trimmed reads to the CDR3 region, and retained only CDR3s that were 7 or more amino acids long. The MANAFEST web app was used to identify antigen-specific clonotypes by comparing expansion in peptide wells with expansion in reference cultures. To be called positive, a clone needed expansion at FDR<0.05 compared with the reference and with all other wells, an odds ratio greater than 5, and a frequency greater than 0.1% in two replicate wells. A clonotype was defined as cross-reactive if the clonotype was significantly expanded both in SARS-CoV-2 spike wells and in at least one common cold coronavirus spike condition. CDR3 similarity was assessed by Levenshtein distance using the stringdist R package, and unrooted trees were constructed with ape in R 3.6.1. This is the immuneACCESS table as TCRdb keeps it, with only in-frame sequences that have V and J called. A part of the clones is gone; compared with another copy, unresolved V genes explain less than half, and the rest is unexplained. V, J and clone size are those of that table, while D and trimming were read from the DNA. This sample lists 35,000 to 55,000 clones; roughly two thirds were detected once. More than 30% of the sample is taken by the ten largest.

This sequence originates from a human donor who had a prior SARS-CoV-2 infection. This chain joins TRBV18 to TRBJ2-5, with 9 middle bases fitting TRBD2. The source was CD4+ T cells from PBMCs cultured with a peptide pool, collected before COVID-19 vaccination. The CDR3 amino acid sequence is: CASSPRLADPYF. The nucleotide sequence reads as follows: TGTGCCAGCTCACCCCGACTAGCGGACCCATACTTC.